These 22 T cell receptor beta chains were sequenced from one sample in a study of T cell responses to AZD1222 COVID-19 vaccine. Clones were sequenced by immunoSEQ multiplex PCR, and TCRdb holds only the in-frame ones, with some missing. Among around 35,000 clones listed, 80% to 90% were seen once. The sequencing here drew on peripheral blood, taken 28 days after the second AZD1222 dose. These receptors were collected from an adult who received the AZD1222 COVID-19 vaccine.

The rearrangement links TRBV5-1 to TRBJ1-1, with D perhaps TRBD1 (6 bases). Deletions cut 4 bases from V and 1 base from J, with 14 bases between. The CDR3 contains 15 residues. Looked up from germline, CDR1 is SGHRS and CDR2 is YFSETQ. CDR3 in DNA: TGCGCCAGCAGCCCGGACAGCGGAGGGAACACTGAAGCTTTCTTT. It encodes CASSPDSGGNTEAFF.

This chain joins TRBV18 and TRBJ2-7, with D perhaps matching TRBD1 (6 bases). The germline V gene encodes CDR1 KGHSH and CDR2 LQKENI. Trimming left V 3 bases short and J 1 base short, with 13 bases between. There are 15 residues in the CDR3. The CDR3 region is CASSPSVDRSYEQYF. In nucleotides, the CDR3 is TGTGCCAGCTCACCCTCCGTGGACAGATCCTACGAGCAGTACTTC.

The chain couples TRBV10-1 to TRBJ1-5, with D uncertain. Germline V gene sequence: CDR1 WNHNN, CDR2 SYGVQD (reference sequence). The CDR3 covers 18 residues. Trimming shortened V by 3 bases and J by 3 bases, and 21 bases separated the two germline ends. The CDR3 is CASSDRQPWASANQPQHF. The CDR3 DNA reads TGCGCCAGCAGTGATCGCCAGCCCTGGGCATCGGCCAATCAGCCCCAGCATTTT.

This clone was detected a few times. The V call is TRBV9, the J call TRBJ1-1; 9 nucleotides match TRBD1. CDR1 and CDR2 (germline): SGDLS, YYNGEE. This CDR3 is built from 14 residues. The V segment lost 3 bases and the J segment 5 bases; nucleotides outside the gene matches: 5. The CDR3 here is CASSGQGVDTEAFF. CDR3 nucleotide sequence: TGTGCCAGCAGCGGACAGGGGGTGGATACTGAAGCTTTCTTT.

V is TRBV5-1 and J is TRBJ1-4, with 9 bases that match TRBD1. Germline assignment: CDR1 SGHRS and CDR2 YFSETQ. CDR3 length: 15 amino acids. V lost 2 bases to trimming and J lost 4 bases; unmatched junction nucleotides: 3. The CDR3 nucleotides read TGCGCCAGCAGCTTACAGGGGGCTGGTAATGAAAAACTGTTTTTT. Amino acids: CASSLQGAGNEKLFF. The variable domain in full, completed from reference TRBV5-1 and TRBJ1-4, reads KAGVTQTPRYLIKTRGQQVTLSCSPISGHRSVSWYQQTPGQGLQFLFEYFSETQRNKGNFPGRFSGRQFSNSRSEMNVSTLELGDSALYLCASSLQGAGNEKLFFGSGTQLSVL.

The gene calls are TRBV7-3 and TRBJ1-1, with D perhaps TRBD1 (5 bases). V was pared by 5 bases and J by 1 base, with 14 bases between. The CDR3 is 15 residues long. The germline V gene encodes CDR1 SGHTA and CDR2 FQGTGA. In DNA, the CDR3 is TGTGCCAGCAGCCCGAGTACAGGAACGAACACTGAAGCTTTCTTT. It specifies CASSPSTGTNTEAFF.

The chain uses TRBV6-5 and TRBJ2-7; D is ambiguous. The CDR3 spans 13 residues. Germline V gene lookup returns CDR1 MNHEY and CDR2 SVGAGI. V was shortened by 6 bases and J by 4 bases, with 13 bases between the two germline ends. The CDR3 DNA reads TGTGCCAGCAGGAGGACCCGAGGATACGAGCAGTACTTC. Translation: CASRRTRGYEQYF.

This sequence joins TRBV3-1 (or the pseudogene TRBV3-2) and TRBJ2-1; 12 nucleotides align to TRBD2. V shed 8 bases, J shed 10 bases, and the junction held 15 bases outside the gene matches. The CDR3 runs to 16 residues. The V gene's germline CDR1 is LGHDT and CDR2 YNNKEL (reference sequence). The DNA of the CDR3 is TGTGCCAGCCAGCGAACGAGACTAGCGGGAGTGCCGGAGCAGTTCTTC. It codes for CASQRTRLAGVPEQFF.

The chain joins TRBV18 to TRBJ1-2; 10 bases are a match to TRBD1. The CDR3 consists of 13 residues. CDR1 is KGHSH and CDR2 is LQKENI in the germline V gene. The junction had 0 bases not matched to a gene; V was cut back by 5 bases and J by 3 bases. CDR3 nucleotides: TGTGCCAGCTCAGGGACAGGGGACTATGGCTACACCTTC. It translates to CASSGTGDYGYTF.

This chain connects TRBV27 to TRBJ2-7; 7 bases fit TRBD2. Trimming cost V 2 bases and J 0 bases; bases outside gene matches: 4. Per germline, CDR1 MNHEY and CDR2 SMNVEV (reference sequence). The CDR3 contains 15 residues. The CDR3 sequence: CASSLVGGSSYEQYF. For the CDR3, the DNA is TGTGCCAGCAGTTTAGTTGGCGGGAGCTCCTACGAGCAGTACTTC.

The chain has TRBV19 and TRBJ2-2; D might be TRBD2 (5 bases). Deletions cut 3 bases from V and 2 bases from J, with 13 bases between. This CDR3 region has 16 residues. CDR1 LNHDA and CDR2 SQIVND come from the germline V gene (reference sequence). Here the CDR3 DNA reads TGTGCCAGTAGTATTTCTCGGGGAGCCAACACCGGGGAGCTGTTTTTT. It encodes CASSISRGANTGELFF.

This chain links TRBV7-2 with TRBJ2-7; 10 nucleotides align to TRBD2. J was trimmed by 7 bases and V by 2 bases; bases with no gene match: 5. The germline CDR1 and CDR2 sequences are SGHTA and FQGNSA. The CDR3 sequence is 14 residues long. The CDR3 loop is CASSLSSGSGEQYF. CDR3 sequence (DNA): TGTGCCAGCAGCTTATCTAGCGGGAGTGGGGAGCAGTACTTC. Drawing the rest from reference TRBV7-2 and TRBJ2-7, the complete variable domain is GAGVSQSPSNKVTEKGKDVELRCDPISGHTALYWYRQSLGQGLEFLIYFQGNSAPDKSGLPSDRFSAERTGGSVSTLTIQRTQQEDSAVYLCASSLSSGSGEQYFGPGTRLTVT.

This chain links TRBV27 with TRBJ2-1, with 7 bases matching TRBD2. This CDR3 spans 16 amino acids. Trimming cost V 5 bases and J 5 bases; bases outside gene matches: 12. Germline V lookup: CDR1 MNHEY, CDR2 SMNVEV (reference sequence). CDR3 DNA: TGTGCCAGCAGTCCCACGCGGGGGTCTTGGGACAATGAGCAGTTCTTC. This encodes CASSPTRGSWDNEQFF.

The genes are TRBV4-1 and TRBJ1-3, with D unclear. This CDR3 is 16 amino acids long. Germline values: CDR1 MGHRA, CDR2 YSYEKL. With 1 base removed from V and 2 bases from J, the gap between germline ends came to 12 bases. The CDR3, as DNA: TGCGCCAGCAGCCAAGGCGTGGACTTCCCTGGAAACACCATATATTTT. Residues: CASSQGVDFPGNTIYF.

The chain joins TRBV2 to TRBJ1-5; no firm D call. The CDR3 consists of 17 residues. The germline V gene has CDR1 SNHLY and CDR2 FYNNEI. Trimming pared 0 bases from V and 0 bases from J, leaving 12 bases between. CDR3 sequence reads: CASSEATADPSNQPQHF. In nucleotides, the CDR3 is TGTGCCAGCAGTGAAGCGACGGCAGATCCTAGCAATCAGCCCCAGCATTTT.

The CDR3 protein is CASRTNSGGAPNEKLFF. CDR3 DNA: TGTGCCAGTAGAACCAACTCCGGAGGGGCCCCTAATGAAAAACTGTTTTTT. The genes are TRBV19 and TRBJ1-4, with a possible D match to TRBD1 (5 bases). Germline V CDR1 and CDR2: LNHDA, SQIVND (reference sequence). The germline V and J ends were trimmed by 6 bases and 3 bases, with 20 bases remaining between them. This CDR3 has 17 residues.

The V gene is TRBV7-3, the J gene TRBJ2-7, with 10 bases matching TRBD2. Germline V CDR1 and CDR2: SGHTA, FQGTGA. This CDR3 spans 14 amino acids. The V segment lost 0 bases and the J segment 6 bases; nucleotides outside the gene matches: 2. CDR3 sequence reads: CASSLTSSGSEQYF. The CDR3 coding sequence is TGTGCCAGCAGCTTAACGTCTAGCGGGAGCGAGCAGTACTTC.

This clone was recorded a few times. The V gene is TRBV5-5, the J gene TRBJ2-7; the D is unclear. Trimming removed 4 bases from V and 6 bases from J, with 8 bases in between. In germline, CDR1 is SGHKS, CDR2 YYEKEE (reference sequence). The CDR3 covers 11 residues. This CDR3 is CASSTNSEQYF. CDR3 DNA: TGTGCCAGCAGCACCAATTCCGAGCAGTACTTC.

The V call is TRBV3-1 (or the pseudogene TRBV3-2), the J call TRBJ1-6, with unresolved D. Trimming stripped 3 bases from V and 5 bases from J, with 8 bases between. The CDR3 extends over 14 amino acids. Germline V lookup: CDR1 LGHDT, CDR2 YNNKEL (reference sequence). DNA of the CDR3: TGTGCCAGCAGCCAGGGTTCCGATAATTCACCCCTCCACTTT. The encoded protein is CASSQGSDNSPLHF.

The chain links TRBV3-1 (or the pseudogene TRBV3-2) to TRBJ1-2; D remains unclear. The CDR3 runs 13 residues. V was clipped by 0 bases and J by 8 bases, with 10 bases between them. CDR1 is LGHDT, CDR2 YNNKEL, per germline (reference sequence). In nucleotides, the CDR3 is TGTGCCAGCAGCCAAGATCGGGGAAAAGGCTACACCTTC. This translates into CASSQDRGKGYTF.

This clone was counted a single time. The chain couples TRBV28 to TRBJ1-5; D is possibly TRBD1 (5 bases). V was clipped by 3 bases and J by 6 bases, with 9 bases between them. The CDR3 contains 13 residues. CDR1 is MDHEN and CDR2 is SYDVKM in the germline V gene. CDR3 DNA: TGTGCCAGCAGTTTTGGAGGGACTCAGCCCCAGCATTTT. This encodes CASSFGGTQPQHF. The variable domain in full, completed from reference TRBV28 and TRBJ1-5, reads DVKVTQSSRYLVKRTGEKVFLECVQDMDHENMFWYRQDPGLGLRLIYFSYDVKMKEKGDIPEGYSVSREKKERFSLILESASTNQTSMYLCASSFGGTQPQHFGDGTRLSIL.

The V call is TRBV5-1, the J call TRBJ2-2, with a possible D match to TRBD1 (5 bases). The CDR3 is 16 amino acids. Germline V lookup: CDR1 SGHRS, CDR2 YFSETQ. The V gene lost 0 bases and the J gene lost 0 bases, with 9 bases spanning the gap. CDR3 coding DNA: TGCGCCAGCAGCTTGGTGGGGCCCCCGAACACCGGGGAGCTGTTTTTT. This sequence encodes CASSLVGPPNTGELFF.